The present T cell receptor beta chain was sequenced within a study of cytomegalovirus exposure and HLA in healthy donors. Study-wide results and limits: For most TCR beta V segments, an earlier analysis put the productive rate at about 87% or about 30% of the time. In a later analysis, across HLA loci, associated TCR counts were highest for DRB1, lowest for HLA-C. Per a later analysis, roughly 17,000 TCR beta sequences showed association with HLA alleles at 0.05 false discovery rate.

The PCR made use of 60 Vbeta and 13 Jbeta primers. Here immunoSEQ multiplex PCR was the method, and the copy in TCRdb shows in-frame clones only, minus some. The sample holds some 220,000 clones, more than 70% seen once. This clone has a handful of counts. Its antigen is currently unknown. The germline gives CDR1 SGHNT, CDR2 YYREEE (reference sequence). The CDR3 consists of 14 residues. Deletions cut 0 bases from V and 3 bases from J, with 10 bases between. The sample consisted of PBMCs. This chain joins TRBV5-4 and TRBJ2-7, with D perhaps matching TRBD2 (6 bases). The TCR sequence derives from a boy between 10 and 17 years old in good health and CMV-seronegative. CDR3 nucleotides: TGTGCCAGCAGCTTGGTCGGGGGAGACTACGAGCAGTACTTC. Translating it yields CASSLVGGDYEQYF.